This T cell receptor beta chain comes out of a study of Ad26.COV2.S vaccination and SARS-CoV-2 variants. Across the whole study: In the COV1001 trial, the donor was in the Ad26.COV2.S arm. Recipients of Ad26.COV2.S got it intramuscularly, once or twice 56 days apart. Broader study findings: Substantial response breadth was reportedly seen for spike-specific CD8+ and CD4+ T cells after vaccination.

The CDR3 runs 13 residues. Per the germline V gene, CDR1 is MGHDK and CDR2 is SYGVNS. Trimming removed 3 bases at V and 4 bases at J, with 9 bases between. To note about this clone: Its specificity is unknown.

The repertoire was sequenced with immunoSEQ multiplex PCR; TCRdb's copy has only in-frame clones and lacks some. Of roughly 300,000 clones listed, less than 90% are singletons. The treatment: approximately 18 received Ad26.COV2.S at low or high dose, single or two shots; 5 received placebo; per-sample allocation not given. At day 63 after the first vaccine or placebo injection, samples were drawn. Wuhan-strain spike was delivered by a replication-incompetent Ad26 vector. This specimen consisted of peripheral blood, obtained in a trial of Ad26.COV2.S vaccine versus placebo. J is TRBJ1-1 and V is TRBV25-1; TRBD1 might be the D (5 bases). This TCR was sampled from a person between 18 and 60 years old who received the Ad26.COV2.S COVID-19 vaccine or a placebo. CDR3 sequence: CASSEGVGTEAFF. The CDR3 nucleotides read TGTGCCAGCAGTGAGGGGGTGGGCACTGAAGCTTTCTTT.